The entry below gives a single T cell receptor (beta chain) sequence along with its context. This specimen belongs to a study of blood T cell repertoires in COVID-19. Study details: From T cells, B-cell-depleted T cells, or PBMCs came the material, which was cDNA or gDNA.

CDR1 is LNHDA, CDR2 SQIVND, per germline (reference sequence). The CDR3 runs 16 residues. The trim removed 2 bases at V and 4 bases at J, leaving 4 bases unmatched. The repertoire was sequenced with immunoSEQ multiplex PCR; TCRdb's copy has only in-frame clones and lacks some. The repertoire holds 50,000 or so clones, roughly four fifths seen once, with around 7% in the top ten. The chain carries TRBV19 and TRBJ1-6; 8 positions agree with TRBD1. This receptor was identified in a man aged 35-49 years with acute or convalescent COVID-19. The sample was peripheral blood. The CDR3 here is CASSIKGQAYNSPLHF. CDR3 DNA: TGTGCCAGTAGTATAAAGGGACAGGCTTATAATTCACCCCTCCACTTT.